Reported below is one T cell receptor beta chain. These data are taken from a study of blood T cell repertoires in COVID-19. Study information: The United States, Italy and Spain provided the acute and convalescent COVID-19 samples. Sources were T cells, B-cell-depleted T cells, or PBMCs; the material itself was cDNA or gDNA.

Method: immunoSEQ multiplex PCR; TCRdb's copy keeps in-frame clones and lacks some. The sample contains under 250,000 clones, about 86% of which appear only once. This CDR3 has 14 residues. Germline V gives CDR1 KGHSH, CDR2 LQKENI. V lost 3 bases to trimming and J lost 1 base; unmatched junction nucleotides: 2. The specimen sequenced was peripheral blood. This sequence joins TRBV18 and TRBJ1-1; 7 nucleotides agree with TRBD1. The sequence was obtained from a man aged 55 to 69 with acute or convalescent COVID-19. The CDR3 bases are TGTGCCAGCTCACCGCGGACAGGGAACACTGAAGCTTTCTTT. Its translation is CASSPRTGNTEAFF.